The source of this TCR beta chain is a study of memory CD4+ T cells and cytomegalovirus serostatus. This clone was seen a handful of times. The assay was immunoSEQ multiplex PCR, and TCRdb's table has in-frame clones only and misses some. The table lists about 64,000 clones, approximately 71% of them singletons. The CDR3 is 14 amino acids. From germline, CDR1 is MNHNS and CDR2 SASEGT. V was pared by 6 bases and J by 0 bases, with 9 bases between. The sort gate was single viable CD3+CD4+CD8-CD45RO+ cells for memory CD4+ T cells. The chain is built from TRBV6-1 and TRBJ1-3, with a tentative D call TRBD1 (6 bases). Sequencing was done on a sample of memory CD4+ T cells from blood. The source is an adult in good health and CMV-seronegative. CDR3 in DNA: TGTGCCAGCAGGGCAGGGGACTCTGGAAACACCATATATTTT. Translated: CASRAGDSGNTIYF.